This record looks at one T cell receptor (beta chain) sequence and its context. Antigen unknown. Clones were sequenced by immunoSEQ multiplex PCR, and TCRdb holds only the in-frame ones, with some missing. The sample has about 77,000 clones, approximately 90% seen once; the top ten hold 20% to 25%. The data are from a study of T cells in localized non-small cell lung cancer. Study-wide points: The highest T cell clonality was in uninvolved adjacent lung, above tumor. Longer survival (overall) was linked to higher T cell density in blood. Heterogeneity remains possible, as sequencing covered one tumor region only. In adjacent lung, a median roughly 60 of the top 100 tumor clones were found.

Trimming removed 5 bases from V and 0 bases from J; junction bases left unmatched: 2. The CDR3 has 13 amino acids. The germline V gene has CDR1 SQVTM and CDR2 ANQGSEA. This clonotype was sampled from a woman aged 40-69 years with stage I squamous cell lung carcinoma. Sample: peripheral blood, taken before any cancer treatment. The rearrangement uses TRBV29-1 and TRBJ2-5, with 8 positions matching TRBD1. This CDR3 is CSVRTGNQETQYF. For the CDR3, the DNA is TGCAGCGTTAGGACAGGGAACCAAGAGACCCAGTACTTC.